Listed here are 31 T cell receptor beta chains from one sample, sequenced in a study of blood T cells in healthy people across ages. Using a J-beta primer mix together with a sample-barcoded 5' primer, a second PCR was run for 7 to 11 cycles. TCRdb processed the 5' RACE reads anew with MiXCR; each CDR3 protein has one entry. The table has 910,000 or so distinct CDR3 sequences, roughly 51% seen once; the top ten hold about 20%. The sample taken for sequencing was blood. These receptors were taken from a woman aged 55-70 years in good health.

In this sample, this clonotype turned up once. The chain is built from TRBV6-6 and TRBJ2-4; 9 bases align to TRBD1. The CDR3 runs to 15 residues. The germline V gene encodes CDR1 MNHNY and CDR2 SVGAGI (reference sequence). J lost 10 bases, V lost 6 bases, and 13 bases had no gene match. CDR3 nucleotides: TGTGCCAGCAGCGCCGGGACAGGGATCCAAGGGATTCAGTACTTC. Protein sequence: CASSAGTGIQGIQYF.

The rearrangement joins TRBV7-2 to TRBJ2-5; TRBD2 aligns across 10 bases. CDR1 is SGHTA, CDR2 FQGNSA, per germline. This CDR3 spans 18 amino acids. Trimming at V came to 5 bases and at J to 4 bases, leaving 16 bases not matched to a gene. In DNA form, the CDR3 reads TGTGCCAGCAGCCCTAGCCCCCTAGGAGCGGGAGGGCGAGAGACCCAGTACTTC. It codes for CASSPSPLGAGGRETQYF.

The chain links TRBV6-5 to TRBJ2-5; 7 bases agree with TRBD1. Losses at the gene ends were 2 bases for V and 1 base for J; bases not matched to a gene: 4. From germline, CDR1 is MNHEY and CDR2 SVGAGI. CDR3 length: 15 amino acids. CDR3 sequence: CASSYGDSPQETQYF. The CDR3 bases are TGTGCCAGCAGTTACGGGGACAGTCCCCAAGAGACCCAGTACTTC.

This clonotype turned up a few times. This chain joins TRBV12-3 or TRBV12-4 and TRBJ1-2; D call uncertain. There are 14 residues in the CDR3. V dropped 6 bases and J dropped 2 bases, with 13 bases sitting between them. The CDR3 spells CASSHLLSNYGYTF. CDR3 bases: TGTGCCAGCAGCCACCTTCTCAGCAACTATGGCTACACCTTC.

The chain uses TRBV28 and TRBJ1-5; no clear D. V was cut by 7 bases and J by 1 base, with 32 bases left in between. CDR3 length equals 21 residues. CDR1 is MDHEN, CDR2 SYDVKM, per germline. CDR3 sequence reads: CASTLRRAMREPLRSNQPQHF. Here the CDR3 DNA reads TGTGCCAGCACCCTCCGACGGGCAATGAGGGAACCCCTAAGAAGCAATCAGCCCCAGCATTTT.

The CDR3 is CASSQDHLGELGTDTQYF. In nucleotides, the CDR3 is TGTGCCAGCAGCCAAGACCACCTAGGGGAGTTGGGGACAGATACGCAGTATTTT. The chain combines TRBV3-1 with TRBJ2-3; D may be TRBD1 or TRBD2 (5 bases each). The germline V gene encodes CDR1 LGHDT and CDR2 YNNKEL (reference sequence). The V end lost 0 bases, the J end lost 3 bases, and 19 bases lay between the germline ends. The CDR3 length is 18 residues.

The V gene is TRBV4-1, the J gene TRBJ2-3, with 10 nucleotides matching TRBD2. V dropped 7 bases and J dropped 0; count of bases not matched to a gene: 10. There are 17 residues in the CDR3. The V gene's germline CDR1 is MGHRA and CDR2 YSYEKL. In nucleotides, the CDR3 is TGCGCCAGCAAGACCCCTGGACTAGCGGCTAGCACAGATACGCAGTATTTT. As protein: CASKTPGLAASTDTQYF.

The V gene is TRBV20-1, the J gene TRBJ2-3; tentative D call: TRBD1 (6 bases). Trimming cost V 7 bases and J 2 bases, with 10 bases left between them. The CDR3 length is 12 residues. Germline values: CDR1 DFQATT, CDR2 SNEGSKA (reference sequence). The CDR3 DNA follows: TGCAGTGGAGACAGGTCCACAGATACGCAGTATTTT. It specifies CSGDRSTDTQYF.

This clonotype was counted once. The rearrangement links TRBV19 to TRBJ2-7, with TRBD2 matching over 9 bases. The CDR3 is 16 residues long. The V segment lost 4 bases and the J segment 6 bases; nucleotides outside the gene matches: 13. Germline lookup yields CDR1 LNHDA and CDR2 SQIVND (reference sequence). CDR3 nucleotide sequence: TGTGCCAGTAGTAAAGGACTAGCGCTGAAAGCCCCCGAGCAGTACTTC. The encoded protein is CASSKGLALKAPEQYF. The variable domain in full, completed from reference TRBV19 and TRBJ2-7, reads DGGITQSPKYLFRKEGQNVTLSCEQNLNHDAMYWYRQDPGQGLRLIYYSQIVNDFQKGDIAEGYSVSREKKESFPLTVTSAQKNPTAFYLCASSKGLALKAPEQYFGPGTRLTVT.

This clonotype has more than one count but fewer than ten. The J gene is TRBJ2-5, the V gene TRBV3-1; 10 nucleotides match TRBD2. V was pared by 3 bases and J by 1 base, with 5 bases of the junction left unmatched. The germline gives CDR1 LGHDT, CDR2 YNNKEL (reference sequence). This CDR3 comprises 16 residues. The CDR3 coding sequence is TGTGCCAGCAGCCATGACGTAGCGGGAGGCCAAGAGACCCAGTACTTC. Its protein product is CASSHDVAGGQETQYF.

As for this clonotype: Possible read error: a much larger clone is one base away. The V and J genes are TRBV20-1 and TRBJ2-7; perhaps TRBD2 as D (6 bases). This CDR3 has 17 amino acids. V shed 0 bases and J shed 4 bases, with 22 bases lying between them. Germline loops: CDR1 DFQATT, CDR2 SNEGSKA (reference sequence). The CDR3 loop is CSARDRHEKAGSYEQYF. The CDR3 region has the DNA TGCAGTGCTAGAGATCGACACGAGAAAGCGGGTTCATACGAGCAGTACTTC.

The genes are TRBV29-1 and TRBJ2-5, with 15 bases lining up with TRBD2. V trimming: 4 bases; J trimming: 10 bases; junction bases outside the gene matches: 13. Germline V gene sequence: CDR1 SQVTM, CDR2 ANQGSEA. The CDR3 is made up of 16 amino acids. The DNA of the CDR3 is TGCAGCGTTGCTAGGACTAGCGGGAGGGCCCACGATGGCCAGTACTTC. This codes for CSVARTSGRAHDGQYF.

The rearrangement joins TRBV24-1 to TRBJ1-2, with 10 bases fitting TRBD1. This CDR3 region has 16 residues. Germline V gene sequence: CDR1 KGHDR, CDR2 SFDVKD. The V and J ends lost 4 bases and 6 bases, in that order; junction bases with no gene match: 10. CDR3 bases: TGTGCCACCAGTGAAACCGGGACAGGGGCGGGGAATGGCTACACCTTC. Protein: CATSETGTGAGNGYTF.

Only a few counts were recorded for this clonotype. The J gene is TRBJ2-5, the V gene TRBV29-1; D is perhaps TRBD2 (6 bases). The end of the DNA fits TRBJ2-7 better, so the J call may be wrong. The germline gives CDR1 SQVTM, CDR2 ANQGSEA. CDR3 length: 13 residues. In nucleotides, the CDR3 is TGCAGCGTTTGGGGGAGGAGAGGAACCGAGCAGTACTTC. Protein: CSVWGRRGTEQYF.

The chain has TRBV7-9 and TRBJ2-7; no definite D call. Trimming removed 2 bases from V and 2 bases from J, with 13 bases in between. In germline, CDR1 is SEHNR, CDR2 FQNEAQ (reference sequence). The CDR3 extends over 15 amino acids. CDR3 coding DNA: TGTGCCAGCAGCTTAATGCAAGGCCTCCCCTACGAGCAGTACTTC. Amino acids: CASSLMQGLPYEQYF. The whole variable domain, filled in from reference TRBV7-9 and TRBJ2-7, reads DTGVSQNPRHKITKRGQNVTFRCDPISEHNRLYWYRQTLGQGPEFLTYFQNEAQLEKSRLLSDRFSAERPKGSFSTLEIQRTEQGDSAMYLCASSLMQGLPYEQYFGPGTRLTVT.

There are many counts of this clonotype. Written as DNA, the CDR3 is TGTGCCAGCAGTTGGCGACAGGGAAACTACGAGCAGTACTTC. Its protein is CASSWRQGNYEQYF. The chain links TRBV27 to TRBJ2-7; 7 positions agree with TRBD1. The length of the CDR3 is 14 residues. The germline V gene has CDR1 MNHEY and CDR2 SMNVEV (reference sequence). V trimming: 4 bases; J trimming: 3 bases; junction bases outside the gene matches: 6.

The CDR3 is CASRPGVRKDSYEQYF. CDR3 in DNA: TGTGCCAGCCGTCCGGGCGTACGCAAAGACTCCTACGAGCAGTACTTC. The chain joins TRBV16 to TRBJ2-7; D is unresolved. Between the trimmed V and J ends, which lost 8 bases and 0 bases, there was a span of 20 bases. CDR1 KGHSY and CDR2 FQNENV come from the germline V gene. CDR3 size: 16 residues. Looking up the rest from reference TRBV16 and TRBJ2-7 gives the full variable domain: GEEVAQTPKHLVRGEGQKAKLYCAPIKGHSYVFWYQQVLKNEFKFLISFQNENVFDETGMPKERFSAKCLPNSPCSLEIQATKLEDSAVYFCASRPGVRKDSYEQYFGPGTRLTVT.

The rearrangement links TRBV6-2 or TRBV6-3 to TRBJ1-2; no firm D call. CDR3 size: 12 residues. Germline values: CDR1 MNHEY, CDR2 SVGEGT. Trimming left V 7 bases short and J 1 base short, with 7 bases between. The CDR3 sequence is CASKEGNYGYTF. CDR3 bases: TGTGCCAGCAAGGAGGGTAACTATGGCTACACCTTC.

This clonotype was recorded a few times. This chain links TRBV9 with TRBJ2-7; D is undetermined. CDR3 length equals 15 residues. V shed 0 bases and J shed 2 bases, with 12 bases lying between them. CDR1 is SGDLS, CDR2 YYNGEE, per germline. CDR3 region: CASSVDKTLTYEQYF. The CDR3 DNA follows: TGTGCCAGCAGCGTAGATAAGACACTTACCTACGAGCAGTACTTC. The whole variable domain, remainder taken from reference TRBV9 and TRBJ2-7, is DSGVTQTPKHLITATGQRVTLRCSPRSGDLSVYWYQQSLDQGLQFLIQYYNGEERAKGNILERFSAQQFPDLHSELNLSSLELGDSALYFCASSVDKTLTYEQYFGPGTRLTVT.

This clonotype was seen at least ten times. The rearrangement joins TRBV7-2 to TRBJ2-3, with 11 bases that match TRBD2. J gave up 5 bases and V 4 bases, and 2 bases lay outside the gene matches. The CDR3 extends over 14 amino acids. The germline CDR1 and CDR2 sequences are SGHTA and FQGNSA. The CDR3: CASSSGLAGDTQYF. In DNA, the CDR3 is TGTGCCAGCAGCTCCGGACTAGCGGGAGATACGCAGTATTTT.

There are a few counts of this clonotype. The gene calls are TRBV2 and TRBJ2-6; 11 bases align to TRBD2. CDR3 length equals 19 residues. Germline V lookup: CDR1 SNHLY, CDR2 FYNNEI. Trimming took 8 bases from V and 2 from J; bases not matched to a gene: 14. The CDR3 sequence is CASRKEVAGGPAGANVLTF. In nucleotides, the CDR3 is TGTGCCAGCCGCAAGGAGGTAGCGGGAGGGCCAGCTGGGGCCAACGTCCTGACTTTC.

The DNA for the CDR3 is TGTGCCAGCAATCCGGGGATGGGGAATGAGCAGTTCTTC. Protein: CASNPGMGNEQFF. The J gene is TRBJ2-1, the V gene TRBV7-2, with TRBD2 as a possible D gene (5 bases). The CDR3 spans 13 residues. V was cut by 7 bases and J by 7 bases, with 14 bases left in between. Germline values: CDR1 SGHTA, CDR2 FQGNSA.

The chain uses TRBV27 and TRBJ2-7, with 12 positions matching TRBD1. The CDR3 has 13 residues. The junction had 3 bases not matched to a gene; V was cut back by 5 bases and J by 7 bases. The germline V gene has CDR1 MNHEY and CDR2 SMNVEV (reference sequence). The chain's CDR3 is CASSGDRGHEQYF. CDR3 DNA sequence: TGTGCCAGCAGTGGGGACAGGGGGCATGAGCAGTACTTC.

The chain has TRBV14 and TRBJ2-7, with no clear D. The germline gives CDR1 SGHDN, CDR2 FVKESK. The CDR3 sequence is 14 residues long. Trimming took off 6 bases at V and 4 bases at J, with 16 bases between the two ends. The CDR3 reads CASSLISGLYEQYF. The CDR3 coding sequence is TGTGCCAGCAGTCTCATTTCGGGTTTATACGAGCAGTACTTC.

The genes are TRBV28 and TRBJ2-4, with D maybe TRBD1 (5 bases). The CDR3 sequence is 16 residues long. V lost 6 bases and J 13 bases, leaving 28 bases between the germline ends. Germline CDR1 MDHEN, CDR2 SYDVKM. The CDR3 sequence is CASSELRTRSHNEQYF. The DNA for the CDR3 is TGTGCCAGCAGCGAGCTCAGGACAAGATCTCACAATGAGCAGTACTTC.

This clonotype has only a few counts. The V gene is TRBV20-1, the J gene TRBJ2-3; maybe TRBD2 (5 bases). V lost 5 bases to trimming and J lost 1 base, with 13 bases between them. CDR3 size: 14 residues. The V gene's germline CDR1 is DFQATT and CDR2 SNEGSKA (reference sequence). The CDR3 reads CSAPGPGGTDTQYF. The CDR3 nucleotides are TGCAGTGCTCCCGGCCCCGGGGGCACAGATACGCAGTATTTT.

This clonotype has a handful of counts. V and J are TRBV28 and TRBJ2-7; the match to TRBD2 covers 7 bases. Germline-derived CDR1 and CDR2 are MDHEN and SYDVKM. V shed 5 bases, J shed 4 bases, and the junction held 17 bases outside the gene matches. CDR3 size: 17 residues. This CDR3 reads CASSMSSLAVGRYEQYF. The CDR3 nucleotides are TGTGCCAGCAGTATGTCCTCTCTAGCGGTTGGGCGTTACGAGCAGTACTTC.

This clonotype was seen more than once but under ten times. CDR3 DNA: TGTGCCAGCAGCTCCAAACGAGGCGGGACAGCATCCTACGAGCAGTACTTC. Its protein product is CASSSKRGGTASYEQYF. The gene calls are TRBV7-2 and TRBJ2-7; D might be TRBD1 (7 bases). The CDR3 totals 17 residues. Germline CDR1 and CDR2: SGHTA and FQGNSA. V lost 4 bases and J lost 1, with 20 bases in between.

This chain uses TRBV10-3 with TRBJ2-3; the match to TRBD2 covers 10 bases. The CDR3 is 15 amino acids. CDR1 ENHRY and CDR2 SYGVKD come from the germline V gene. V was clipped by 4 bases and J by 1 base; unmatched bases: 2. In nucleotides, the CDR3 is TGTGCCATCAGTGGGGGGACTAGCGGCACAGATACGCAGTATTTT. Amino acid sequence: CAISGGTSGTDTQYF.

This clonotype was observed a handful of times. In DNA form, the CDR3 reads TGCGCCAGCAGCAAGGCAAGCGGGAGTACAGCAGATACGCAGTATTTT. This codes for CASSKASGSTADTQYF. V is TRBV5-1 and J is TRBJ2-3; 8 bases are shared with TRBD2. The CDR3 loop spans 16 amino acids. Germline values: CDR1 SGHRS, CDR2 YFSETQ. After removal of 4 bases from V and 4 bases from J, the junction contained 11 bases not matched to a gene. Together with reference TRBV5-1 and TRBJ2-3, the CDR3 gives the full variable domain: KAGVTQTPRYLIKTRGQQVTLSCSPISGHRSVSWYQQTPGQGLQFLFEYFSETQRNKGNFPGRFSGRQFSNSRSEMNVSTLELGDSALYLCASSKASGSTADTQYFGPGTRLTVL.

The chain combines TRBV3-1 with TRBJ1-2; weak D call: TRBD1 (6 bases). The germline CDR1 and CDR2 sequences are LGHDT and YNNKEL (reference sequence). Trimming pared 4 bases from V and 1 base from J, leaving 13 bases between. The CDR3 consists of 15 residues. The CDR3 reads CASSRGQQFNYGYTF. The DNA of the CDR3 is TGTGCCAGCAGCCGCGGACAGCAGTTTAACTATGGCTACACCTTC.